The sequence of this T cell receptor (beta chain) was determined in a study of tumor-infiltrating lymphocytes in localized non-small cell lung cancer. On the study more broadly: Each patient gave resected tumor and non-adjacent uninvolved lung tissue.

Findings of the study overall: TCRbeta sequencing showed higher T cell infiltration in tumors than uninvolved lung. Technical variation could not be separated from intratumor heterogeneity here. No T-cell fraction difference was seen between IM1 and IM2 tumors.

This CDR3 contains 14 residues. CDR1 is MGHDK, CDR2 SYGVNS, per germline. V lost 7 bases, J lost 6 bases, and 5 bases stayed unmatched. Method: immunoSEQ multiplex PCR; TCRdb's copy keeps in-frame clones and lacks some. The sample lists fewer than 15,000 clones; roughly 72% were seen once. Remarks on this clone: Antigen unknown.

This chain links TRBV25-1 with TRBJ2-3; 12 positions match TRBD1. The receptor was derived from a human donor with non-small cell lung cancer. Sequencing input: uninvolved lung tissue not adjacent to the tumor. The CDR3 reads CASTGGQGADTQYF. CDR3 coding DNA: TGTGCCAGCACCGGGGGACAGGGGGCTGATACGCAGTATTTT.